The 23 T cell receptor beta chains below come from one sample, sequenced in a study of identical twins. TCRdb fed the 5' RACE reads into MiXCR, producing one record per CDR3 protein. In the table there are 640,000 or so distinct CDR3 sequences, approximately 6% of which are singletons. Sequenced input: naive T cells sorted from blood. The receptors here all came from a man between 18 and 35 years old in good health.

The rearrangement joins TRBV7-9 to TRBJ2-7; D is unresolved. The V and J ends lost 5 bases and 0 bases respectively, with 11 bases between them. Germline lookup yields CDR1 SEHNR and CDR2 FQNEAQ (reference sequence). The CDR3 is 14 residues long. The CDR3 spells CASSPKSSSYEQYF. CDR3 DNA sequence: TGTGCCAGCAGCCCGAAGTCCTCCTCCTACGAGCAGTACTTC.

The DNA of the CDR3 is TGTGCCAGCAGCCCCTACCCTAGCGGGAGTAAGTACGAGCAGTACTTC. It yields the protein CASSPYPSGSKYEQYF. The chain links TRBV3-1 to TRBJ2-7; TRBD2 matches at 10 bases. V was pared by 4 bases and J by 4 bases, with 10 bases of the junction left unmatched. This CDR3 region has 16 residues. From germline, CDR1 is LGHDT and CDR2 YNNKEL (reference sequence).

V and J are TRBV29-1 and TRBJ2-1, with D possibly matching TRBD2 (5 bases). Germline CDR1 SQVTM, CDR2 ANQGSEA. V gave up 4 bases and J gave up 9 bases, with 10 bases separating them. The CDR3 extends over 11 amino acids. The CDR3 DNA follows: TGCAGCGTTGGTCAGCGGACTGAGCAGTTCTTC. This sequence encodes CSVGQRTEQFF.

The chain recombines TRBV7-9 with TRBJ2-6, with 9 bases matching TRBD1. Germline CDR1 and CDR2: SEHNR and FQNEAQ (reference sequence). Losses at the gene ends were 5 bases for V and 7 bases for J; bases not matched to a gene: 6. This CDR3 is built from 15 residues. The CDR3 DNA reads as TGTGCCAGCAGCCGGGGACAGGGCCTAGCCAACGTCCTGACTTTC. Residues: CASSRGQGLANVLTF.

This clonotype was seen a few times. J is TRBJ1-4 and V is TRBV5-1; a weak D match, TRBD1 (5 bases). The germline CDR1 and CDR2 sequences are SGHRS and YFSETQ. The CDR3 is 16 amino acids. Deletions cut 4 bases from V and 8 bases from J, with 21 bases between. In DNA form, the CDR3 reads TGCGCCAGCAGCCCGGGTTCCGGGCAGGGAAGCGAAAAACTGTTTTTT. Its protein product is CASSPGSGQGSEKLFF.

This clonotype was found many times. This rearrangement joins TRBV29-1 to TRBJ2-7; D may match TRBD1 or TRBD2 (5 bases each). Germline-derived CDR1 and CDR2 are SQVTM and ANQGSEA. V shed 7 bases and J shed 3 bases, with 16 bases lying between them. The CDR3 contains 13 residues. The chain's CDR3 is CSAGRGTNYEQYF. The CDR3 DNA is TGCAGCGCCGGGCGTGGGACCAACTACGAGCAGTACTTC.

This clonotype was observed at least ten times. This chain connects TRBV7-9 to TRBJ2-1; D gene ambiguous. The CDR3 is made up of 13 amino acids. The germline V gene encodes CDR1 SEHNR and CDR2 FQNEAQ (reference sequence). With 2 bases removed from V and 6 bases from J, the gap between germline ends came to 8 bases. The CDR3 here is CASSLPERNEQFF. The CDR3 DNA is TGTGCCAGCAGCTTACCGGAACGCAATGAGCAGTTCTTC.

This clonotype was detected ten times or more. This chain links TRBV29-1 with TRBJ1-2; D might be TRBD1 (6 bases). In germline, CDR1 is SQVTM, CDR2 ANQGSEA. Trimming shortened V by 6 bases and J by 4 bases, and 12 bases separated the two germline ends. The CDR3 consists of 12 residues. CDR3 loop: CSVKGGVYGYTF. The DNA of the CDR3 is TGCAGCGTCAAGGGGGGGGTCTATGGCTACACCTTC.

In this sample, this clonotype turned up many times. The chain uses TRBV28 and TRBJ2-1, with TRBD2 matching over 9 bases. Germline V lookup: CDR1 MDHEN, CDR2 SYDVKM. This CDR3 comprises 15 residues. The trim removed 3 bases at V and 7 bases at J, leaving 7 bases unmatched. The CDR3 reads CASSFISGRGNEQFF. CDR3 nucleotides: TGTGCCAGCAGTTTTATTAGCGGGAGAGGAAATGAGCAGTTCTTC.

In its sample, this clonotype was seen many times. The CDR3 here is CASSGLAVSSLYNEQFF. Written as DNA, the CDR3 is TGTGCCAGCAGTGGACTAGCGGTGTCTTCCCTCTACAATGAGCAGTTCTTC. J is TRBJ2-1 and V is TRBV25-1; 9 bases agree with TRBD2. CDR3 size: 17 residues. V shed 4 bases, J shed 3 bases, and the junction held 10 bases outside the gene matches. Germline CDR1 MGHDK, CDR2 SYGVNS.

This clonotype was observed at least ten times. The chain carries TRBV12-3 or TRBV12-4 and TRBJ2-7; D not certain. The CDR3 has 12 residues. The germline V and J ends were trimmed by 7 bases and 7 bases, with 14 bases remaining between them. Here the CDR3 DNA reads TGTGCCAGCACCAAGACTGGTTATGAGCAGTACTTC. It yields the protein CASTKTGYEQYF.

This clonotype was detected ten times or more. The genes are TRBV15 and TRBJ2-2; 8 bases are a match to TRBD1. The ends lost 1 base at V and 6 bases at J; junction bases unmatched: 10. The V gene's germline CDR1 is LNHNV and CDR2 YYDKDF (reference sequence). The CDR3 runs 17 residues. DNA of the CDR3: TGTGCCACCAGCAGAGCTGGACAGGGTTATAGGCCCGGGGAGCTGTTTTTT. Its protein product is CATSRAGQGYRPGELFF.

There are a few counts of this clonotype. This chain joins TRBV11-3 and TRBJ2-2; D unclear. The CDR3 totals 13 residues. Per the germline V gene, CDR1 is SGHNT and CDR2 is YENEEA. V gave up 3 bases and J gave up 2 bases, with 4 bases separating them. The chain's CDR3 is CASSFVNTGELFF. The CDR3 DNA is TGTGCCAGCAGCTTTGTTAACACCGGGGAGCTGTTTTTT. Full variable domain (remainder filled in from reference TRBV11-3 and TRBJ2-2): EAGVVQSPRYKIIEKKQPVAFWCNPISGHNTLYWYLQNLGQGPELLIRYENEEAVDDSQLPKDRFSAERLKGVDSTLKIQPAELGDSAVYLCASSFVNTGELFFGEGSRLTVL.

This clonotype showed up just a few times. The CDR3 DNA reads as TGCGCCAGCAGCCAAGCCCCCCCGGGGGCCTCCTACAATGAGCAGTTCTTC. Its translation: CASSQAPPGASYNEQFF. The chain is built from TRBV4-3 and TRBJ2-1, with D perhaps being TRBD1 or TRBD2 (6 bases each). Trimming removed 1 base at V and 0 bases at J, with 13 bases between. This CDR3 has 17 residues. The germline V gene has CDR1 LGHNA and CDR2 YSLEER.

There are a few counts of this clonotype. This rearrangement joins TRBV5-6 to TRBJ1-5, with 7 positions matching TRBD1. V trimming: 1 base; J trimming: 7 bases; junction bases outside the gene matches: 5. The germline V gene has CDR1 SGHDT and CDR2 YYEEEE. The CDR3 consists of 14 residues. CDR3: CASSLQGVSQPQHF. Here the CDR3 DNA reads TGTGCCAGCAGCTTGCAGGGGGTAAGCCAGCCCCAGCATTTT. Full variable domain (remainder filled in from reference TRBV5-6 and TRBJ1-5): DAGVTQSPTHLIKTRGQQVTLRCSPKSGHDTVSWYQQALGQGPQFIFQYYEEEERQRGNFPDRFSGHQFPNYSSELNVNALLLGDSALYLCASSLQGVSQPQHFGDGTRLSIL.

The sample holds a few counts of this clonotype. The chain uses TRBV10-3 and TRBJ2-3; D might be TRBD2 (6 bases). Trimming removed 10 bases at V and 6 bases at J, with 11 bases between. The CDR3 sequence is 11 residues long. Per germline, CDR1 ENHRY and CDR2 SYGVKD. This chain's CDR3 is CATAGGDTQYF. The CDR3 DNA reads as TGTGCCACCGCAGGAGGGGATACGCAGTATTTT.

This clonotype has ten or more counts. The gene calls are TRBV20-1 and TRBJ2-5; no clear D. This CDR3 is 11 amino acids long. Trimming shortened V by 6 bases and J by 4 bases, and 9 bases separated the two germline ends. Germline values: CDR1 DFQATT, CDR2 SNEGSKA (reference sequence). For the CDR3, the DNA is TGCAGTGCACTGTGGCGAGAGACCCAGTACTTC. Translation gives CSALWRETQYF.

DNA of the CDR3: TGTGCCAGCAGCGACATTGGCTACACCTTC. This gives the protein CASSDIGYTF. The rearrangement links TRBV4-2 to TRBJ1-2, with D uncertain. The CDR3 length is 10 residues. V lost 5 bases and J 7 bases, leaving 5 bases between the germline ends. Germline CDR1 reads LGHNA; CDR2 reads YNFKEQ.

The chain uses TRBV7-3 and TRBJ2-2, with a weak D call TRBD2 (6 bases). Germline CDR1 SGHTA, CDR2 FQGTGA. Between the trimmed V and J ends, which lost 6 bases and 3 bases, there was a span of 11 bases. CDR3 length: 14 amino acids. The CDR3 DNA sequence: TGTGCCAGCAGGCTAAGGAGGGACACCGGGGAGCTGTTTTTT. Encoded protein: CASRLRRDTGELFF.

This rearrangement joins TRBV5-1 to TRBJ2-5; 7 bases match TRBD1. The germline V gene has CDR1 SGHRS and CDR2 YFSETQ. Unmatched junction bases numbered 4, after V lost 6 bases and J lost 2 bases. The CDR3 runs 13 residues. CDR3 DNA sequence: TGCGCCAGCACCGGGACAGATCAAGAGACCCAGTACTTC. The encoded protein is CASTGTDQETQYF.

This chain joins TRBV20-1 and TRBJ2-2, with TRBD2 matching over 8 bases. The trim removed 3 bases at V and 8 bases at J, leaving 11 bases unmatched. CDR1 and CDR2 (germline): DFQATT, SNEGSKA (reference sequence). The CDR3 length is 15 residues. The CDR3: CSASGLRGDKGELFF. In DNA, the CDR3 is TGCAGTGCTAGCGGTTTGCGGGGGGACAAGGGGGAGCTGTTTTTT.

This clonotype has just a few counts. The chain employs TRBV20-1 and TRBJ2-7; D perhaps matches TRBD1 (6 bases). This CDR3 has 15 amino acids. From germline, CDR1 is DFQATT and CDR2 SNEGSKA (reference sequence). V lost 5 bases to trimming and J lost 3 bases, with 20 bases between them. The chain's CDR3 is CSARPPQGSHYEQYF. The CDR3 coding sequence is TGCAGTGCTCGACCGCCCCAGGGGAGTCACTACGAGCAGTACTTC.

This clonotype appeared many times. CDR3 sequence reads: CSARPGAVNTEAFF. As DNA, the CDR3 is TGCAGTGCTAGACCAGGGGCGGTGAACACTGAAGCTTTCTTT. This chain joins TRBV20-1 and TRBJ1-1; D possibly corresponds to TRBD1 (6 bases). The CDR3 is 14 amino acids. The germline V gene has CDR1 DFQATT and CDR2 SNEGSKA (reference sequence). Trimming left V 2 bases short and J 0 bases short, with 10 bases between.